This T cell receptor (beta chain) comes out of a study of T-cell reconstitution after alpha-beta-depleted transplantation in children. Per germline, CDR1 SGHTA and CDR2 FQGTGA. J was trimmed by 2 bases and V by 5 bases; bases with no gene match: 6. This CDR3 is 16 amino acids long. For TCRbeta, the library was prepared with unique molecular identifiers. Via MiXCR, TCRdb re-called the PCR reads, giving one row per CDR3 protein. The sample holds some 550,000 distinct CDR3 sequences; approximately 16% are singletons and the top ten take roughly 3.3%. The source is a human donor who donated a stem cell graft to a child with acute lymphoblastic leukemia. The starting material was PBMCs from the stem cell graft donor, obtained from the stem cell graft. V is TRBV7-3 and J is TRBJ2-2; 9 bases are shared with TRBD2. The CDR3 nucleotides read TGTGCCAGCAGCCGGATTAGCGGGAGAAACACCGGGGAGCTGTTTTTT. Its translation: CASSRISGRNTGELFF.